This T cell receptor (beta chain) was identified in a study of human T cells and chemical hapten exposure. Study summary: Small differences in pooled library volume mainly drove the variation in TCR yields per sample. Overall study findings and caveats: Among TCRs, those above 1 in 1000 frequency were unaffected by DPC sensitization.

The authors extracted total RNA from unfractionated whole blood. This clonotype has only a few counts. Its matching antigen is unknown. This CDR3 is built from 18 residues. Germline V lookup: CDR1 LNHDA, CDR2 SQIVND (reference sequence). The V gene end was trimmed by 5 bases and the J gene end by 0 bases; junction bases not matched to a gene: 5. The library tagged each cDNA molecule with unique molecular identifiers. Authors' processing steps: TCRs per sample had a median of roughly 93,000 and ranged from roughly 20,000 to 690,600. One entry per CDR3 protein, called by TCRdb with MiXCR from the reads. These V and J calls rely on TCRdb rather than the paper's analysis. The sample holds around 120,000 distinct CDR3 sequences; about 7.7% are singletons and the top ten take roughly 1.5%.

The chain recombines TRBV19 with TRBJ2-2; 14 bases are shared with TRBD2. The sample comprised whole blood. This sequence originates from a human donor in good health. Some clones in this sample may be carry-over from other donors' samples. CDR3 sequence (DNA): TGTGCCAGTAGTCCGGGACTAGCGGGGGCCACGAACACCGGGGAGCTGTTTTTT. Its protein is CASSPGLAGATNTGELFF.